What follows describes a single TCR beta chain. Its cognate antigen is unknown. Trimming shortened V by 6 bases and J by 7 bases, and 18 bases separated the two germline ends. Germline CDR1 reads MRHNA; CDR2 reads SNTAGT. This CDR3 is built from 15 residues. TCRdb's copy holds only in-frame clones and misses some; the assay was immunoSEQ multiplex PCR. In the table there are some 55,000 clones, roughly 89% of which are singletons. The data belong to a study of graft-versus-host responses after intestinal transplantation. The overall study: All recipients were given anti-thymocyte globulin induction, and tacrolimus and steroids were then administered for roughly 3 years. Regarding the study as a whole: Some GvH clones appeared in ileal mucosa or blood before recipient bone marrow. Those patients showing graft-donor T cell macrochimerism displayed high graft-versus-host to host-versus-graft clonal ratios in allografts.

The rearrangement links TRBV6-4 to TRBJ1-4, with a possible D match to TRBD1 (5 bases). The sequencing here drew on PBMCs, taken nearly 670 days after intestinal transplant. This TCR was recovered from a human patient who received an intestinal transplant, so some T cells may come from the graft donor. The chain's CDR3 is CASSPRGVLGEKLFF. The CDR3 coding sequence is TGTGCCAGCAGCCCTCGGGGGGTTCTTGGTGAAAAACTGTTTTTT.